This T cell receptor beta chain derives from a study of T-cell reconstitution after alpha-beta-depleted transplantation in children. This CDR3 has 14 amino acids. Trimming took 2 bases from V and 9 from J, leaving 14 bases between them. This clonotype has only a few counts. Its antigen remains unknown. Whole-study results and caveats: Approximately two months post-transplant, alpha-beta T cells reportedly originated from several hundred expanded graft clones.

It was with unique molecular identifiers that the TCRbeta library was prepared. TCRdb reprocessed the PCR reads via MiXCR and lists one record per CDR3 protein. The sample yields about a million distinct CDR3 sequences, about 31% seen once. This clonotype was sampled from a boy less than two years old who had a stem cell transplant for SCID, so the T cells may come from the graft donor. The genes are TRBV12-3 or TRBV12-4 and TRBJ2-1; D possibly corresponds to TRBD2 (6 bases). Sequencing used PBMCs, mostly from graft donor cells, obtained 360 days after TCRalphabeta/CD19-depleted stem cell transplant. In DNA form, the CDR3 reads TGTGCCAGCAGTTTACGTGGGGCGGGGCCTGAGCAGTTCTTC. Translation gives CASSLRGAGPEQFF.